This T cell receptor beta chain was identified during a study of blood T cell repertoires in COVID-19. Produced via immunoSEQ multiplex PCR; TCRdb's table is partial and in-frame only. In the table there are hundreds of thousands of clones, over 75% of which are singletons. Cohort allocation depended upon clinical history that participants reported. Germline V gives CDR1 LNHDA, CDR2 SQIVND (reference sequence). V shed 3 bases and J shed 5 bases, with 11 bases lying between them. There are 14 residues in the CDR3. The gene calls are TRBV19 and TRBJ2-1, with a tentative D call TRBD2 (6 bases). The sequence was collected from a woman in her thirties or forties who had recovered from COVID-19. Input material: PBMCs or T cells enriched from blood (not recorded which). In DNA, the CDR3 is TGTGCCAGTAGTATCGGGGGTCCGAACAATGAGCAGTTCTTC. This encodes CASSIGGPNNEQFF.